This T cell receptor (beta chain) was recovered during a study of spatial heterogeneity in lung cancer. Study-wide results and caveats: TCRs found ubiquitously expanded in tumor appeared in blood more at resection than at follow-up.

This clonotype was seen at least ten times. Its cognate antigen is unknown. The CDR3 loop spans 15 amino acids. CDR1 is MRHNA, CDR2 SNTAGT, per germline. Trimming at V came to 5 bases and at J to 1 base, leaving 3 bases not matched to a gene. Time point of the sample: sample taken at primary tumor resection. Donation came from 70 or so patients with untreated early-stage non-small cell lung cancer. No cell sorting; template was whole RNA from tumor, lung tissue or PBMC. Every TCR cDNA molecule carried a tag that served as a unique molecular identifier. TCRdb reanalysed the 5' RACE reads using MiXCR and keeps one entry per CDR3 protein. The sample has 20,000 or so distinct CDR3 sequences; less than 3.5% are singletons.

Source: PBMCs, taken at surgery. The source is a female donor with early-stage non-small cell lung cancer. The V gene is TRBV6-4, the J gene TRBJ2-3; 10 bases agree with TRBD2. The DNA for the CDR3 is TGTGCCAGCAGTTTCGGGACTAGCGGCACAGATACGCAGTATTTT. This codes for CASSFGTSGTDTQYF.